This TCR beta chain emerged from a study of Ad26.COV2.S vaccination and SARS-CoV-2 variants. General observations from the study: While placebo recipients had lower spike-specific TCR breadth, vaccine recipients had more.

This clone came up once. No antigen is known for it. The sample's treatment: approximately 18 received Ad26.COV2.S at low or high dose, single or two shots; about 5 received placebo; per-sample allocation not given. Sampling was performed 63 days after the first vaccine or placebo injection. Ad26 vector vaccine expressed Wuhan-strain SARS-CoV-2 spike. Some clones are missing from TCRdb's copy, which holds only in-frame ones; the method was immunoSEQ multiplex PCR. The data hold 300,000 to 350,000 clones, with approximately 86% observed a single time. The CDR3 loop spans 14 amino acids. Trimming at V came to 2 bases and at J to 8 bases, leaving 7 bases not matched to a gene. CDR1 is SEHNR, CDR2 FQNEAQ, per germline (reference sequence).

The gene calls are TRBV7-9 and TRBJ1-2; 8 bases match TRBD1. This specimen consisted of peripheral blood, obtained in a trial of Ad26.COV2.S vaccine versus placebo. This clonotype originated in a person between 18 and 65 years old who received the Ad26.COV2.S COVID-19 vaccine or a placebo. CDR3 coding DNA: TGTGCCAGCAGCTTACAGGGGGCGACGGTGGGCTACACCTTC. The encoded protein is CASSLQGATVGYTF.